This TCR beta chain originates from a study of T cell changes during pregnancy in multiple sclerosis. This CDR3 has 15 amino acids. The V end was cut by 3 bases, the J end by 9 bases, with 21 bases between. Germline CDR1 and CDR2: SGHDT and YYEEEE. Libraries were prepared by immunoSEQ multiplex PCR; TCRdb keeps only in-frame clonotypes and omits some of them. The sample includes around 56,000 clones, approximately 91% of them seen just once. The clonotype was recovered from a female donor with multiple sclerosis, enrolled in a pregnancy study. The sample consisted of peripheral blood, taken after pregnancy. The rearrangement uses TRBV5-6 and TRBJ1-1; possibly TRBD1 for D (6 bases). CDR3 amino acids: CASSSYSTGSWKAFF. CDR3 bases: TGTGCCAGCAGCTCCTACAGTACAGGGAGCTGGAAAGCTTTCTTT.